The 17 T cell receptor beta chains listed next were all sequenced from one sample in a study of blood T cell repertoires in COVID-19. Sequencing was performed with immunoSEQ multiplex PCR; in TCRdb, only in-frame clones are kept and a portion is missing. Among over 55,000 clones, around 90% were seen once, and the ten largest hold more than 6%. Sequencing used peripheral blood. Every receptor here comes from a human donor with active COVID-19. The donor label of this sample is uncertain.

The genes are TRBV10-2 and TRBJ2-2; D not resolved. CDR3 length: 12 residues. Germline-derived CDR1 and CDR2 are WSHSY and SAAADI. The germline V and J ends were trimmed by 7 bases and 0 bases, with 3 bases remaining between them. The CDR3 nucleotides are TGCGCCAGCACTACGAACACCGGGGAGCTGTTTTTT. Translating gives CASTTNTGELFF.

The gene calls are TRBV18 and TRBJ2-1; 9 positions match TRBD2. Germline trimming cut 0 bases from V and 8 bases from J; bases unmatched to any gene: 8. Germline V lookup: CDR1 KGHSH, CDR2 LQKENI. This CDR3 has 16 residues. The CDR3 spells CASSPPGEAGGDEQFF. As DNA, the CDR3 is TGTGCCAGCTCACCACCAGGAGAAGCGGGAGGAGATGAGCAGTTCTTC.

The chain combines TRBV10-1 with TRBJ1-2; a weak D match, TRBD1 (6 bases). The germline gives CDR1 WNHNN, CDR2 SYGVQD (reference sequence). The CDR3 extends over 13 amino acids. The V end lost 10 bases, the J end lost 7 bases, and 19 bases lay between the germline ends. CDR3 in DNA: TGCGCCACCAGCCCCGCGGGGGGCTTTGGCTACACCTTC. The encoded protein is CATSPAGGFGYTF.

The rearrangement joins TRBV5-8 to TRBJ2-1; D is uncertain. This CDR3 is built from 13 residues. Trimming took 4 bases from V and 5 from J, leaving 10 bases between them. Germline V gene data show CDR1 as SGHTS and CDR2 as YDEGEE. Here the CDR3 DNA reads TGTGCCAGCAGCCCGGCGGCTCACAATGAGCAGTTCTTC. It specifies CASSPAAHNEQFF. Variable domain in full (rest from reference TRBV5-8 and TRBJ2-1): EAGVTQSPTHLIKTRGQQATLRCSPISGHTSVYWYQQALGLGLQFLLWYDEGEERNRGNFPPRFSGRQFPNYSSELNVNALELEDSALYLCASSPAAHNEQFFGPGTRLTVL.

The chain links TRBV5-6 to TRBJ2-7; 8 bases are a match to TRBD2. The CDR3 covers 17 residues. Germline V gene sequence: CDR1 SGHDT, CDR2 YYEEEE. V gave up 0 bases and J gave up 3 bases; unmatched junction bases: 11. The DNA of the CDR3 is TGTGCCAGCAGCTTGGCCTTCCGGGACGGGAGGGACTACGAGCAGTACTTC. Protein: CASSLAFRDGRDYEQYF.

The V call is TRBV23-1, the J call TRBJ1-2; tentative D call: TRBD1 (5 bases). TRBV23-1 is an ORF for which the function is uncertain. V was pared by 11 bases and J by 8 bases, with 12 bases between. The CDR3 runs to 10 residues. CDR3 coding DNA: TGCGCCCCCGGAGGGGTGGGCTACACCTTC. It specifies CAPGGVGYTF.

This clone was seen only once. The gene calls are TRBV7-9 and TRBJ1-2; no clear D. CDR1 and CDR2 (germline): SEHNR, FQNEAQ (reference sequence). This CDR3 has 13 residues. V lost 1 base, J lost 8 bases, and 11 bases lay in between. CDR3 protein: CASSLVEGRGYTF. The DNA for the CDR3 is TGTGCCAGCAGCTTAGTTGAGGGTCGAGGCTACACCTTC.

J is TRBJ2-4 and V is TRBV5-4, with D perhaps matching TRBD2 (7 bases). The CDR3 is 18 amino acids. The V gene lost 1 base and the J gene lost 0 bases, with 17 bases spanning the gap. Germline CDR1 reads SGHNT; CDR2 reads YYREEE (reference sequence). In DNA, the CDR3 is TGTGCCAGCAGCTTGTTTTCGGGGGGAGGGGGAGCCAAAAACATTCAGTACTTC. The encoded protein is CASSLFSGGGGAKNIQYF.

The chain couples TRBV28 to TRBJ2-1; 8 bases match TRBD2. This CDR3 has 13 amino acids. Germline CDR1 reads MDHEN; CDR2 reads SYDVKM. J gave up 7 bases and V 2 bases, and 1 base lay outside the gene matches. For the CDR3, the DNA is TGTGCCAGCAGTTTAGGGACTAGAAATGAGCAGTTCTTC. Its protein is CASSLGTRNEQFF. Filled out from reference TRBV28 and TRBJ2-1, the complete variable domain reads DVKVTQSSRYLVKRTGEKVFLECVQDMDHENMFWYRQDPGLGLRLIYFSYDVKMKEKGDIPEGYSVSREKKERFSLILESASTNQTSMYLCASSLGTRNEQFFGPGTRLTVL.

The rearrangement uses TRBV9 and TRBJ2-4, with a possible D match to TRBD1 (6 bases). V was pared by 0 bases and J by 15 bases, with 19 bases between. Germline V CDR1 and CDR2: SGDLS, YYNGEE. CDR3 length equals 14 residues. CDR3 DNA: TGTGCCAGCAGCGTAGTCGGGACGGCAGGGGCTGTGTACTTC. This codes for CASSVVGTAGAVYF.

The chain recombines TRBV5-6 with TRBJ2-1; 8 bases fit TRBD1. The germline V gene encodes CDR1 SGHDT and CDR2 YYEEEE. The CDR3 sequence is 15 residues long. The trim removed 0 bases at V and 9 bases at J, leaving 8 bases unmatched. Here the CDR3 DNA reads TGTGCCAGCAGCTTGGTCGGGACAGGAGTCGGTGAGCAGTTCTTC. Amino acid sequence: CASSLVGTGVGEQFF.

J is TRBJ2-3 and V is TRBV5-1; TRBD2 matches 11 bases. This CDR3 contains 15 residues. The junction had 4 bases not matched to a gene; V was cut back by 0 bases and J by 7 bases. Germline V CDR1 and CDR2: SGHRS, YFSETQ. CDR3 in DNA: TGCGCCAGCAGCTTGGCGCTAGCGGGGGGCCATACGCAGTATTTT. Translated, it gives CASSLALAGGHTQYF.

The V and J genes are TRBV19 and TRBJ2-7, with 8 bases lining up with TRBD2. Germline loops: CDR1 LNHDA, CDR2 SQIVND (reference sequence). The trim removed 10 bases at V and 6 bases at J, leaving 14 bases unmatched. This CDR3 has 14 residues. The CDR3, as DNA: TGTGCCACAGCCTCCAGCGGGGGTACGGGCGAGCAGTACTTC. This codes for CATASSGGTGEQYF.

The rearrangement uses TRBV6-6 and TRBJ1-6; unclear D gene. Germline CDR1 is MNHNY and CDR2 is SVGAGI (reference sequence). This CDR3 comprises 14 residues. The ends were cut back, 5 bases at V and 4 bases at J, with 9 bases in the middle. CDR3 in DNA: TGTGCCAGCAGTCCGGCGGATTATAATTCACCCCTCCACTTT. Its translation: CASSPADYNSPLHF.

This clone showed up just once. This chain links TRBV2 with TRBJ2-7; TRBD1 matches 10 bases. With V trimmed by 6 bases and J by 3 bases, 5 bases remained unmatched. Germline V gene sequence: CDR1 SNHLY, CDR2 FYNNEI. The CDR3 loop spans 14 amino acids. The CDR3 coding sequence is TGTGCCAGCAGCGGGACAGGGGCTCTCTACGAGCAGTACTTC. It translates to CASSGTGALYEQYF.

This rearrangement joins TRBV5-1 to TRBJ1-1, with 8 bases lining up with TRBD1. With V trimmed by 4 bases and J by 6 bases, 8 bases remained unmatched. The CDR3 covers 14 residues. The germline gives CDR1 SGHRS, CDR2 YFSETQ. CDR3 nucleotide sequence: TGCGCCAGCAGCCTGGACAGGGTGGCGGCTGAAGCTTTCTTT. It encodes CASSLDRVAAEAFF.

The rearrangement uses TRBV30 and TRBJ1-2; TRBD1 aligns across 7 bases. CDR3 length equals 15 residues. V gave up 5 bases and J gave up 6 bases; unmatched junction bases: 15. Germline-derived CDR1 and CDR2 are GTSNPN and SVGIG (reference sequence). CDR3 residues: CAWGLPRQGSDGYTF. The DNA of the CDR3 is TGTGCCTGGGGTTTACCCAGACAGGGATCGGATGGCTACACCTTC.